This T cell receptor beta chain was documented in a study of T cell responses to AZD1222 COVID-19 vaccine. Study findings and constraints: The study found vaccine-associated CD4 TCRs spanning spike, dominant at 160-218 and 743-854. Two AZD1222 doses significantly raised spike-specific TCR breadth and depth over controls.

Produced via immunoSEQ multiplex PCR; TCRdb's table is partial and in-frame only. The sample includes about 94,000 clones, nearly 90% of them seen just once. Trimming left V 3 bases short and J 3 bases short, with 15 bases between. CDR3 length: 15 amino acids. Germline-derived CDR1 and CDR2 are KGHSH and LQKENI. This clone was seen only a few times. Its antigen is undetermined. The source was peripheral blood, collected on day 0 of AZD1222 vaccination. This clonotype was obtained from an adult in good health. This rearrangement joins TRBV18 to TRBJ2-7; no firm D call. The CDR3 DNA reads TGTGCCAGCTCACCTTCTCAGGAGTTGATCTACGAGCAGTACTTC. Translated, it gives CASSPSQELIYEQYF.